The TCR beta chain described here comes from a study of shared clonotypes between healthy human individuals. Using immunoSEQ multiplex PCR, the repertoire was profiled, and TCRdb retains in-frame clones only, with some absent. Among roughly 2.5 million clones, around 94% were seen once, and the ten largest hold around 0.14%. Per germline, CDR1 SGHNT and CDR2 YENEEA. Losses at the gene ends were 5 bases for V and 10 bases for J; bases not matched to a gene: 8. CDR3 length equals 13 residues. J is TRBJ2-1 and V is TRBV11-3, with TRBD2 matching 7 bases. This TCR was sampled from a young man in good health. The specimen was naive CD4+ T cells sorted from blood. Subset here: CD45RA+ positively selected. The CDR3 bases are TGTGCCAGCAGCCCCGCGGGAGCGCCCGAGCAGTTCTTC. Protein product: CASSPAGAPEQFF. Supplemented by reference TRBV11-3 and TRBJ2-1, the full variable domain reads EAGVVQSPRYKIIEKKQPVAFWCNPISGHNTLYWYLQNLGQGPELLIRYENEEAVDDSQLPKDRFSAERLKGVDSTLKIQPAELGDSAVYLCASSPAGAPEQFFGPGTRLTVL.